This TCR beta chain derives from a study of blood T cells in healthy people across ages. Study details: About one barcoded beta molecule per two T cells was captured by template switching.

This clonotype has a handful of counts. Its antigen is still unknown. General study findings and limits: Among T cells, TCR beta diversity per million cells dropped roughly linearly as age rose. It was held that diversity estimates obtained from one million T cells represented underestimates.

Primed by a sample-barcoded 5' primer and a J-beta primer mix, a second PCR proceeded for roughly 7 to 11 cycles. MiXCR, applied by TCRdb to the 5' RACE reads, yields one record per CDR3 protein. The table has over 1.5 million distinct CDR3 sequences, about 49% seen once. Germline loops: CDR1 SQVTM, CDR2 ANQGSEA. The junction had 1 base not matched to a gene; V was cut back by 5 bases and J by 4 bases. There are 12 residues in the CDR3. Donors were healthy Caucasian individuals from Russia aged roughly 6 to 90. The chain combines TRBV29-1 with TRBJ1-1; TRBD1 matches at 10 bases. Sequenced sample: blood. The receptor's source is a woman aged 35 to 49 in good health. The CDR3, as DNA: TGCAGCGTTTGGACAGGGGGCACTGAAGCTTTCTTT. This encodes CSVWTGGTEAFF. Looking up the rest from reference TRBV29-1 and TRBJ1-1 gives the full variable domain: SAVISQKPSRDICQRGTSLTIQCQVDSQVTMMFWYRQQPGQSLTLIATANQGSEATYESGFVIDKFPISRPNLTFSTLTVSNMSPEDSSIYLCSVWTGGTEAFFGQGTRLTVV.